The 27 T cell receptor beta chains below all came from one sample that was sequenced in a study of CD8+CD57+ T cells in acquired aplastic anemia. Profiling of TCR beta VDJ combinations and CDR3 sequences used genomic DNA as template. TCRdb reprocessed the reads with MiXCR, giving one entry per CDR3 protein. Here the sample spans roughly 250,000 distinct CDR3 sequences, roughly 82% being singletons. Patients chosen for sequencing had shown CD8+CD57+ cell expansion by flow cytometry. The specimen sequenced was sorted CD4+, CD8+, or CD8+CD57+ T cells (not recorded which) from PBMCs. The receptors come from a human donor with aplastic anemia.

Concerning this clonotype itself: The conserved phenylalanine or tryptophan normally closing the CDR3 is absent here, so this likely arose from a read error. No DNA is shown, since the ends of the CDR3 on it are uncertain; the CDR3 is the one TCRdb lists. The V and J genes are TRBV15 and TRBJ2-6. The CDR3 spans 16 residues, counting both ends. CDR1 and CDR2 from the germline V gene are LNHNV and YYDKDF (reference sequence). This chain's CDR3 is CASSIAGSYETNVLTP.

The rearrangement joins TRBV15 to TRBJ2-7, with TRBD1 identical over 7 bases. The CDR3 spans 16 residues. V dropped 2 bases and J dropped 5; count of bases not matched to a gene: 12. The germline V gene has CDR1 LNHNV and CDR2 YYDKDF (reference sequence). The CDR3 loop is CATSRMLTGQANEQYF. The CDR3 DNA is TGTGCCACCAGCAGAATGTTAACTGGACAGGCTAACGAGCAGTACTTC.

This clonotype is deemed medium-sized. V usage is TRBV29-1 and J usage is TRBJ2-5; 9 nucleotides agree with TRBD1. The V segment lost 5 bases and the J segment 6 bases; nucleotides outside the gene matches: 10. CDR3 length equals 14 residues. Per germline, CDR1 SQVTM and CDR2 ANQGSEA. The CDR3, as DNA: TGCAGCGTTACGAACTTGGACAGGGGAAAGACCCAGTACTTC. It specifies CSVTNLDRGKTQYF.

The sample holds a few counts of this clonotype. V usage is TRBV2 and J usage is TRBJ1-6, with D maybe TRBD1 (6 bases). Germline CDR1 is SNHLY and CDR2 is FYNNEI. The CDR3 is 13 amino acids. The V gene lost 6 bases and the J gene lost 6 bases, with 9 bases spanning the gap. This CDR3 is CASRADSNSPLHF. The CDR3 DNA sequence: TGTGCCAGCAGGGCGGACAGTAATTCACCCCTCCACTTT. The full variable domain, rest sourced from reference TRBV2 and TRBJ1-6, is EPEVTQTPSHQVTQMGQEVILRCVPISNHLYFYWYRQILGQKVEFLVSFYNNEISEKSEIFDDQFSVERPDGSNFTLKIRSTKLEDSAMYFCASRADSNSPLHFGNGTRLTVT.

V gene TRBV7-3 combines with J gene TRBJ2-6, with 11 bases fitting TRBD2. This CDR3 has 16 amino acids. The ends lost 2 bases at V and 16 bases at J; junction bases unmatched: 13. In germline, CDR1 is SGHTA, CDR2 FQGTGA. The CDR3 DNA follows: TGTGCCAGCAGCTTAGGTCTAGCGGGAGGAGACACCCAGCTGACTTTC. Translation gives CASSLGLAGGDTQLTF.

The gene calls are TRBV7-9 and TRBJ1-2; 9 bases are a match to TRBD1. Germline CDR1 is SEHNR and CDR2 is FQNEAQ (reference sequence). V shed 5 bases, J shed 14 bases, and the junction held 18 bases outside the gene matches. The CDR3 runs 15 residues. The CDR3, as DNA: TGTGCCAGCAGCCTGAGGACAGGGGACGACACAGGCACGACCTTC. It yields the protein CASSLRTGDDTGTTF.

Regarding this clonotype: One end of the junction fails to match germline, which may point to a read error. The chain recombines TRBV7-9 with TRBJ2-6; tentatively, D is TRBD1 or TRBD2 (6 bases each). Germline V gene lookup returns CDR1 SEHNR and CDR2 FQNEAQ (reference sequence). This CDR3 is 15 amino acids long. This CDR3 is CASSVPGTGGNVVTF. CDR3 coding DNA: TGTGCCAGCAGCGTTCCAGGGACTGGGGGCAACGTCGTGACTTTC.

In its sample, this clonotype was seen once. V is TRBV5-1 and J is TRBJ1-5, with D perhaps matching TRBD1 (5 bases). From germline, CDR1 is SGHRS and CDR2 YFSETQ. The CDR3 has 13 residues. Trimming pared 4 bases from V and 9 bases from J, leaving 14 bases between. CDR3 coding DNA: TGCGCCAGCAGCAATCAAGGGGCTCGGCCCCAGCATTTT. Translated, it gives CASSNQGARPQHF.

Note on this clonotype: An end of the junction does not agree with germline; a read error may underlie this. The rearrangement uses TRBV2 and TRBJ2-1; 12 nucleotides match TRBD2. This CDR3 comprises 13 residues. CDR1 and CDR2 (germline): SNHLY, FYNNEI. CDR3 DNA sequence: TGTGCCAGCGGGGACGGACTAGCGGGAAGGCAGTCCTTC. Its protein product is CASGDGLAGRQSF.

The chain links TRBV7-7 to TRBJ2-1; D is uncertain. The CDR3 consists of 13 residues. Germline CDR1 is SSHAT and CDR2 is FNYEAQ (reference sequence). V was cut by 3 bases and J by 4 bases, with 7 bases left in between. The CDR3 sequence: CASSLSGYNEQFF. Written as DNA, the CDR3 is TGTGCCAGCAGCTTGTCGGGTTACAATGAGCAGTTCTTC. The complete variable domain, with remaining parts taken from reference TRBV7-7 and TRBJ2-1, reads GAGVSQSPRYKVTKRGQDVTLRCDPISSHATLYWYQQALGQGPEFLTYFNYEAQPDKSGLPSDRFSAERPEGSISTLTIQRTEQRDSAMYRCASSLSGYNEQFFGPGTRLTVL.

This clonotype was found many times. The chain uses TRBV7-9 and TRBJ1-1, with 7 bases matching TRBD1. Germline V gene sequence: CDR1 SEHNR, CDR2 FQNEAQ (reference sequence). Trimming cost V 4 bases and J 7 bases; bases outside gene matches: 3. There are 12 residues in the CDR3. DNA of the CDR3: TGTGCCAGCAGCTCGGGACAGCTTGAAGCTTTCTTT. It encodes CASSSGQLEAFF.

The rearrangement joins TRBV20-1 to TRBJ1-1, with 11 bases identical to TRBD1. Germline CDR1 is DFQATT and CDR2 is SNEGSKA (reference sequence). The CDR3 loop spans 12 amino acids. Trimming cost V 5 bases and J 11 bases; bases outside gene matches: 7. CDR3 DNA: TGCAGTGCTGCACCGGGACAGGGGGGGGCTTTCTTT. Amino acid sequence: CSAAPGQGGAFF.

This clonotype was seen a single time. The conserved closing phenylalanine or tryptophan is absent in this CDR3, likely reflecting a read error. The DNA is left out, because the CDR3 cannot be placed on it with certainty; the CDR3 is given as TCRdb lists it. The chain carries TRBV7-7 and TRBJ2-3; no DNA check was done on the table's D call, TRBD1. The CDR3 length equals 12 residues, ends included. Per germline, CDR1 SSHAT and CDR2 FNYEAQ (reference sequence). The CDR3 loop reads CASTVGSGQESP.

A note on this clonotype: The DNA is left out, because the CDR3 cannot be placed on it with certainty; the CDR3 is given as TCRdb lists it. The gene calls are TRBV9 and TRBJ2-3. The CDR3 adds up to 14 amino acids, both ends counted. The germline V gene encodes CDR1 SGDLS and CDR2 YYNGEE. This CDR3 is CASSVGAGTHNFYF.

V is TRBV5-1 and J is TRBJ1-1, with D perhaps TRBD1 (6 bases). The V end lost 5 bases, the J end lost 3 bases, and 17 bases lay between the germline ends. The germline gives CDR1 SGHRS, CDR2 YFSETQ. The CDR3 is 15 amino acids. CDR3 nucleotides: TGCGCCAGCAGACCGGACAGCTACGGGCACACTGAAGCTTTCTTT. Translation gives CASRPDSYGHTEAFF.

V is TRBV2 and J is TRBJ2-3; D possibly matches TRBD1 or TRBD2 (5 bases each). Per germline, CDR1 SNHLY and CDR2 FYNNEI. V was trimmed by 8 bases and J by 13 bases, leaving 22 bases between them. CDR3 length equals 13 residues. The CDR3 DNA reads as TGTGCCAGCGGGGACCGGGGCACAAATACTGAGTATTTT. Its protein product is CASGDRGTNTEYF.

As to this clonotype: It is likely a read error, because the conserved phenylalanine at the end of the CDR3 is missing. No DNA is shown, since the ends of the CDR3 on it are uncertain; the CDR3 is the one TCRdb lists. J is TRBJ2-6 and V is TRBV2; the table gives TRBD1 as D, unverified against the DNA. Counting both end residues, the CDR3 totals 16 amino acids. In germline, CDR1 is SNHLY, CDR2 FYNNEI. The CDR3 is CASTQGTARGTQDLTP.

The chain is built from TRBV7-7 and TRBJ2-5, with D perhaps assigned TRBD1 or TRBD2 (5 bases each). The germline V and J ends were trimmed by 5 bases and 5 bases, with 18 bases remaining between them. This CDR3 has 15 amino acids. The germline V gene has CDR1 SSHAT and CDR2 FNYEAQ (reference sequence). The CDR3 region has the DNA TGTGCCAGCAGCGTCGGGACGAGGGGAGTCGAGACCCAGTACTTC. Translation gives CASSVGTRGVETQYF.

The chain links TRBV5-1 to TRBJ2-3; D is unclear. V gave up 2 bases and J gave up 9 bases, with 16 bases separating them. Germline-derived CDR1 and CDR2 are SGHRS and YFSETQ. The CDR3 runs to 14 residues. DNA of the CDR3: TGCGCCAGCAGCTTACAGTACAATGAGCAGACGCAGTATTTT. Protein product: CASSLQYNEQTQYF.

Concerning this clonotype itself: Without the conserved terminal phenylalanine or tryptophan, this CDR3 likely stems from a read error. No DNA is shown, since the ends of the CDR3 on it are uncertain; the CDR3 is the one TCRdb lists. The V and J genes are TRBV7-6 and TRBJ1-5; the table's D call, TRBD1, was not checked against the DNA. CDR1 is SGHVS and CDR2 is FNYEAQ in the germline V gene. The CDR3 adds up to 13 amino acids, both ends counted. CDR3: CASSHRDRVAEQY.

The V and J genes are TRBV7-8 and TRBJ2-5; D is unclear. Germline V CDR1 and CDR2: SGHVS, FQNEAQ. The CDR3 totals 15 residues. V shed 3 bases and J shed 9 bases, with 20 bases lying between them. The CDR3 protein is CASSFPHEAKDPQYF. The CDR3 DNA is TGTGCCAGCAGCTTTCCCCACGAGGCAAAAGACCCCCAGTACTTC.

Only one count was recorded for this clonotype. The rearrangement joins TRBV2 to TRBJ2-7; 7 positions match TRBD1. The germline V gene encodes CDR1 SNHLY and CDR2 FYNNEI. CDR3 length: 14 residues. The V and J ends lost 6 bases and 2 bases, in that order; junction bases with no gene match: 7. CDR3 nucleotide sequence: TGTGCCAGCAGCTCGACAGGGACGACCTACGAGCAGTACTTC. Protein product: CASSSTGTTYEQYF.

This clonotype has only a few counts. V usage is TRBV15 and J usage is TRBJ2-1; either TRBD1 or TRBD2 may fit D (5 bases each). V lost 11 bases, J lost 5 bases, and 16 bases lay in between. The CDR3 totals 13 residues. The V gene's germline CDR1 is LNHNV and CDR2 YYDKDF (reference sequence). The CDR3 loop reads CACRDAPHNEQFF. CDR3 sequence (DNA): TGTGCCTGCCGGGACGCGCCTCACAATGAGCAGTTCTTC.

The chain combines TRBV9 with TRBJ1-1, with D hard to call. With 3 bases removed from V and 2 bases from J, the gap between germline ends came to 20 bases. There are 17 residues in the CDR3. Germline V gene data show CDR1 as SGDLS and CDR2 as YYNGEE. In nucleotides, the CDR3 is TGTGCCAGCAGCGGAGGACTAGCGGACGCAGGAAACACTGAAGCTTTCTTT. This translates into CASSGGLADAGNTEAFF. The entire variable domain, with the rest obtained from reference TRBV9 and TRBJ1-1, is as follows: DSGVTQTPKHLITATGQRVTLRCSPRSGDLSVYWYQQSLDQGLQFLIQYYNGEERAKGNILERFSAQQFPDLHSELNLSSLELGDSALYFCASSGGLADAGNTEAFFGQGTRLTVV.

V is TRBV19 and J is TRBJ2-3; D uncertain. This CDR3 region has 14 residues. Germline V gives CDR1 LNHDA, CDR2 SQIVND (reference sequence). The ends were cut back, 3 bases at V and 2 bases at J, with 9 bases in the middle. CDR3 loop: CASSISTVTDTQYF. CDR3 bases: TGTGCCAGTAGTATTTCTACAGTCACAGATACGCAGTATTTT.

About this clonotype itself: An end of the junction does not agree with germline; a read error may underlie this. The chain joins TRBV2 to TRBJ2-3; no reliable D call. The V gene's germline CDR1 is SNHLY and CDR2 FYNNEI. This CDR3 is 13 amino acids long. The CDR3 nucleotides are TGTGCCAGCAGCCCCCACCCCGGAGCAGCGCATTATTTT. Encoded protein: CASSPHPGAAHYF.

In the case of this clonotype: The junction departs from germline at one end; a sequencing error may be responsible. This chain uses TRBV9 with TRBJ2-2; 9 bases fit TRBD2. Germline V CDR1 and CDR2: SGDLS, YYNGEE. CDR3 length: 15 residues. CDR3 DNA sequence: TGTGCCAGCAGTGTAGTAGCGGGAGTGGACGGGGTGCTGTTTTTT. Its protein is CASSVVAGVDGVLFF.